Listed here is a single T cell receptor beta chain. These data originate in a study of Ad26.COV2.S vaccination and SARS-CoV-2 variants. This table comes from immunoSEQ multiplex PCR, and its TCRdb copy is limited to in-frame clones, with some not included. The sample has hundreds of thousands of clones, approximately 92% seen once. Treatment meaning: 15 to 20 received Ad26.COV2.S at low or high dose, single or two shots; about 5 received placebo; per-sample allocation not given. After the first vaccine or placebo injection, samples were drawn on day 63. Unmatched junction bases numbered 10, after V lost 4 bases and J lost 0 bases. CDR1 is SGHVS, CDR2 FNYEAQ, per germline. The CDR3 has 17 amino acids.

This TCR came from a person aged 18-60 years who received the Ad26.COV2.S COVID-19 vaccine or a placebo. The sequences come from peripheral blood, collected in a trial of Ad26.COV2.S vaccine versus placebo. The rearrangement links TRBV7-6 to TRBJ2-3; 7 nucleotides align to TRBD2. DNA for the CDR3: TGTGCCAGCAGCTACCTTACGCGGGAGAGGAGCACAGATACGCAGTATTTT. It yields the protein CASSYLTRERSTDTQYF.